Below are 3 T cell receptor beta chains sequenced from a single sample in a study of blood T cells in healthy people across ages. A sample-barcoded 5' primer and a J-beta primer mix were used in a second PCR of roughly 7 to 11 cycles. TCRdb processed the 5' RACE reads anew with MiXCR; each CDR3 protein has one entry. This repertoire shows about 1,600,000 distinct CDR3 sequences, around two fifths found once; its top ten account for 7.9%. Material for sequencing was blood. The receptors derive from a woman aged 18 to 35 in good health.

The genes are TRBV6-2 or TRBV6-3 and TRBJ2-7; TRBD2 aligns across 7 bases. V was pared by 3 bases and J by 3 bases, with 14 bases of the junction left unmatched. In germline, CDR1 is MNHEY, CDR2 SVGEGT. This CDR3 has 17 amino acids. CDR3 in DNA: TGTGCCAGCAGTTATTCGTCCGGGCGGGAGTATGACTACGAGCAGTACTTC. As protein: CASSYSSGREYDYEQYF.

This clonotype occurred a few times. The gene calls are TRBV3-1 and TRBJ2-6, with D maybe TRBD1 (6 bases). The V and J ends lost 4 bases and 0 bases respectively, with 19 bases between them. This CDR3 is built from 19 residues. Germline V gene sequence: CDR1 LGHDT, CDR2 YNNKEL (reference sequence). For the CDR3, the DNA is TGTGCCAGCAGCCCCTATCCGGCAGGGGCTGACTCTGGGGCCAACGTCCTGACTTTC. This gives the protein CASSPYPAGADSGANVLTF.

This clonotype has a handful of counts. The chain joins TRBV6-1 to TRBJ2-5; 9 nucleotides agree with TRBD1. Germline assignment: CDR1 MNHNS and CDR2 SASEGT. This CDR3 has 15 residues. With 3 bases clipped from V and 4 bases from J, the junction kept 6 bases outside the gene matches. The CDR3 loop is CASSDVGQGRETQYF. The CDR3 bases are TGTGCCAGCAGTGACGTAGGACAGGGGCGAGAGACCCAGTACTTC.